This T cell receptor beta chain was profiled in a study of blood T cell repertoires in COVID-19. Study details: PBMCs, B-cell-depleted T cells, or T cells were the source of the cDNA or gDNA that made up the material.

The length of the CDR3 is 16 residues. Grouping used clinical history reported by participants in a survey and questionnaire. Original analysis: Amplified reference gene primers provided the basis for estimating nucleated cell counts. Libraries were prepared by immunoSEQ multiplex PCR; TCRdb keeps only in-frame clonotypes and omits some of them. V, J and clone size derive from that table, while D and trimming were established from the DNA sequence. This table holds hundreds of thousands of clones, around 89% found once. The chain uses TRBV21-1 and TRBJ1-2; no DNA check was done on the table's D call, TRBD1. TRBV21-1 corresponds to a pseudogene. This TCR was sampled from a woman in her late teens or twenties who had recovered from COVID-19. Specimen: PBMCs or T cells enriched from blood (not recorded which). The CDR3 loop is CASSKRTETDLDGYTF. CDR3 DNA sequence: TGTGCCAGCAGCAAAAGGACCGAGACAGATTTGGATGGCTACACCTTC.